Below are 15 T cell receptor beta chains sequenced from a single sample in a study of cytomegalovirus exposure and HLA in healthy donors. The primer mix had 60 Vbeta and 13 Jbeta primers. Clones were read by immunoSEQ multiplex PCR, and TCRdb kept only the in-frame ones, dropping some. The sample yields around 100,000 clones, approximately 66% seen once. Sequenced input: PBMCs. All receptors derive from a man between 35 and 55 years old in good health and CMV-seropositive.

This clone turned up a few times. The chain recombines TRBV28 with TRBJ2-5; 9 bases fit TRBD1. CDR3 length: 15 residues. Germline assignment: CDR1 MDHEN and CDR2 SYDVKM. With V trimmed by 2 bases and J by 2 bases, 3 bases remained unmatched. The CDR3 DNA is TGTGCCAGCAGTTTACCGGGACAGGGACAAGAGACCCAGTACTTC. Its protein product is CASSLPGQGQETQYF.

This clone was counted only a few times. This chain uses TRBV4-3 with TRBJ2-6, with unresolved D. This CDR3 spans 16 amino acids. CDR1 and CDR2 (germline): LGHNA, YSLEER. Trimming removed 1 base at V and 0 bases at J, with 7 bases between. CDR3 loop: CASSQGPSSGANVLTF. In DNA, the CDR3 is TGCGCCAGCAGCCAAGGTCCGTCCTCTGGGGCCAACGTCCTGACTTTC.

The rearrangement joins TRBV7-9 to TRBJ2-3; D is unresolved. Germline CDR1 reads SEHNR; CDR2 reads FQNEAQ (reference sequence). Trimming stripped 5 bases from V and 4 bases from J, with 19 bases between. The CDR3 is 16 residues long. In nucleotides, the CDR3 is TGTGCCAGCAGCCCAAGTCCCGGGTCCGGCGCAGATACGCAGTATTTT. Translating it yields CASSPSPGSGADTQYF.

CDR3 nucleotides: TGTGCCAGCAGTTTATCTTTTGACAGTTCGTTCAATCAGCCCCAGCATTTT. Amino acid sequence: CASSLSFDSSFNQPQHF. The chain uses TRBV27 and TRBJ1-5, with a possible D match to TRBD1 (5 bases). Germline CDR1 reads MNHEY; CDR2 reads SMNVEV (reference sequence). The V and J ends lost 0 bases and 3 bases respectively, with 15 bases between them. The CDR3 covers 17 residues.

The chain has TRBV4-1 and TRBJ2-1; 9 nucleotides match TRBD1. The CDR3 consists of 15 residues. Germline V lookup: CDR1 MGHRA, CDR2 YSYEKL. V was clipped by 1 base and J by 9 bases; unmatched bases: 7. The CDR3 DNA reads TGCGCCAGCAGCCAAGCTGGACAGGGGCTCGGTGAGCAGTTCTTC. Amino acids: CASSQAGQGLGEQFF.

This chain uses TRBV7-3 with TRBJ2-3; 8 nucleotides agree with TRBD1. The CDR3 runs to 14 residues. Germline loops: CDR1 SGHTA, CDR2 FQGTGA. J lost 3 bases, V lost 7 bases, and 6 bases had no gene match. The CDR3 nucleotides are TGTGCCAGCACCGCAGGGGGCGGGACAGATACGCAGTATTTT. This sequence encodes CASTAGGGTDTQYF. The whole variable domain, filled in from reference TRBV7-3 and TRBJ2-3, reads GAGVSQTPSNKVTEKGKYVELRCDPISGHTALYWYRQSLGQGPEFLIYFQGTGAADDSGLPNDRFFAVRPEGSVSTLKIQRTERGDSAVYLCASTAGGGTDTQYFGPGTRLTVL.

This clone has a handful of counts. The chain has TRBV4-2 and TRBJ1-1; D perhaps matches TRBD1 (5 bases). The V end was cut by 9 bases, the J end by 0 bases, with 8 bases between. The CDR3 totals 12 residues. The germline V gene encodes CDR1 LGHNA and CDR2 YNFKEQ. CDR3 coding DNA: TGTGCCAGGGCGACAGTGAACACTGAAGCTTTCTTT. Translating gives CARATVNTEAFF.

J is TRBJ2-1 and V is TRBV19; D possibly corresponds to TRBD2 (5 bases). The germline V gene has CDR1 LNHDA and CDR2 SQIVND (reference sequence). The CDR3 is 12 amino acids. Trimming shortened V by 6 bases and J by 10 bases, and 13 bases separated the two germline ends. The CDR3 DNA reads TGTGCCAGTAGCCCTAGCCCGGGCGAGCAGTTCTTC. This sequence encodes CASSPSPGEQFF.

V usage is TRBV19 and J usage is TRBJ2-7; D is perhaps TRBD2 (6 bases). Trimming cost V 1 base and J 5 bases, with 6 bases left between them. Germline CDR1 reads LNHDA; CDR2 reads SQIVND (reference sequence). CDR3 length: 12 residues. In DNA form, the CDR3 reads TGTGCCAGTAGTATAGCGGGGGACGAGCAGTACTTC. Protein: CASSIAGDEQYF.

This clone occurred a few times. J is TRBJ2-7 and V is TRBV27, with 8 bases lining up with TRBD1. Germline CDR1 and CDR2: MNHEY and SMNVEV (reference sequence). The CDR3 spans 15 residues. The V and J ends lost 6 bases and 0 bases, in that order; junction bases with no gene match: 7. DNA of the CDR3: TGTGCCAGCAGCCCCTCCGGGACAGGCTCCTACGAGCAGTACTTC. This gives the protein CASSPSGTGSYEQYF.

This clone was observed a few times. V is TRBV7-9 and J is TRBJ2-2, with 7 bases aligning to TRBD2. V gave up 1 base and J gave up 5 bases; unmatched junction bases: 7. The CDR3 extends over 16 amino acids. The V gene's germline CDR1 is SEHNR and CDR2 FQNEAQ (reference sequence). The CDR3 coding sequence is TGTGCCAGCAGCTTAGGCGGCGGGAGCGGGACCGGGGAGCTGTTTTTT. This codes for CASSLGGGSGTGELFF.

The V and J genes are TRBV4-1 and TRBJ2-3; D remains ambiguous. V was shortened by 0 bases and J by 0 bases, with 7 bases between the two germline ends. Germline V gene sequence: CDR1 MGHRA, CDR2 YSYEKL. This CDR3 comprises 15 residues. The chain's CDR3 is CASSQDPGSTDTQYF. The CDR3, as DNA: TGCGCCAGCAGCCAAGATCCCGGTAGCACAGATACGCAGTATTTT.

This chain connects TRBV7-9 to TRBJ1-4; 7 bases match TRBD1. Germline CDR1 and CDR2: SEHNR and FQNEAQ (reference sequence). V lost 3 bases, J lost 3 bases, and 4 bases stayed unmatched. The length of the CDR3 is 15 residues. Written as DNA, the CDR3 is TGTGCCAGCAGCTTCCCGACAGGGCCTAATGAAAAACTGTTTTTT. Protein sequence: CASSFPTGPNEKLFF.

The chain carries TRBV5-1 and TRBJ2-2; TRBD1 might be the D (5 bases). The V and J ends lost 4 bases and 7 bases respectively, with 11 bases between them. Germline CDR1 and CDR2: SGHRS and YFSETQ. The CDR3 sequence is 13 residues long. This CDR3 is CASSDSISGELFF. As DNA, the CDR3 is TGCGCCAGCAGCGACAGCATAAGCGGGGAGCTGTTTTTT.

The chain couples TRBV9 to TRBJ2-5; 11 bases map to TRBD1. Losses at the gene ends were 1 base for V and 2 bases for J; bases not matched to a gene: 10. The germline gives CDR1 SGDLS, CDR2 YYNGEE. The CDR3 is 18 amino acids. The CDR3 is CASSVSMIRDRGQETQYF. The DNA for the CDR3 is TGTGCCAGCAGCGTATCAATGATCAGGGACAGGGGGCAAGAGACCCAGTACTTC.